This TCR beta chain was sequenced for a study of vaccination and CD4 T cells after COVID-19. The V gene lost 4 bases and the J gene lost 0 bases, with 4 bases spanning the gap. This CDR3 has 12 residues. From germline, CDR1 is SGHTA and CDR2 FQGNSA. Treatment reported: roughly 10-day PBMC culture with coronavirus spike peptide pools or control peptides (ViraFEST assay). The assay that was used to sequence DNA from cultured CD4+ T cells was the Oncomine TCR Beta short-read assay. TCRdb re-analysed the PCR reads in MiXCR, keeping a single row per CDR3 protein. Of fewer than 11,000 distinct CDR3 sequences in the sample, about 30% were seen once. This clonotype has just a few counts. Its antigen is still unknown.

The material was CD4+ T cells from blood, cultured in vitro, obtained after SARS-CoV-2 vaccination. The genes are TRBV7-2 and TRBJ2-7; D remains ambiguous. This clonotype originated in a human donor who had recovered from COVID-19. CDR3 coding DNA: TGTGCCAGCAGCTCTTCCTCCTACGAGCAGTACTTC. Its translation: CASSSSSYEQYF.